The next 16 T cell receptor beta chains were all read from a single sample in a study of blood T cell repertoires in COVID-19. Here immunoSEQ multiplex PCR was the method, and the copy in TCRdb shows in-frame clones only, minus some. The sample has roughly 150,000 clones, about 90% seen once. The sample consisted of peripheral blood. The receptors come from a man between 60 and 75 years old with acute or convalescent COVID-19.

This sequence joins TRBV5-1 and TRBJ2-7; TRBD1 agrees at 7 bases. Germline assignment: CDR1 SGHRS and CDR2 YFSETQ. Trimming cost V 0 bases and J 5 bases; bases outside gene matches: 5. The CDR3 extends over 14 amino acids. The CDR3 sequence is CASSLADRRDEQYF. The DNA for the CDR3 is TGCGCCAGCAGCTTGGCGGACAGGCGGGACGAGCAGTACTTC.

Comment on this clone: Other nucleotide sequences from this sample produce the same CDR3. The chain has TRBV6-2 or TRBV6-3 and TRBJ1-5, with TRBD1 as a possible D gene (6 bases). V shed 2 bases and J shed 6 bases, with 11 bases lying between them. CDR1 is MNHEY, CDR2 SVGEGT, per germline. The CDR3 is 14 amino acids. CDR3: CASSYTGYGQPQHF. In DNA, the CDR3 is TGTGCCAGCAGTTACACAGGGTACGGTCAGCCCCAGCATTTT.

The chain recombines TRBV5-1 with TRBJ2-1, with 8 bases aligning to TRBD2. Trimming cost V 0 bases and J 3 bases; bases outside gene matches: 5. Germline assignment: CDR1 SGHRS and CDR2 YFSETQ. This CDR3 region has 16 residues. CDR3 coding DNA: TGCGCCAGCAGCTTGGATGGGCGGGGGGTCTACAATGAGCAGTTCTTC. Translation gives CASSLDGRGVYNEQFF. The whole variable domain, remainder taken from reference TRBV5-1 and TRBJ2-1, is KAGVTQTPRYLIKTRGQQVTLSCSPISGHRSVSWYQQTPGQGLQFLFEYFSETQRNKGNFPGRFSGRQFSNSRSEMNVSTLELGDSALYLCASSLDGRGVYNEQFFGPGTRLTVL.

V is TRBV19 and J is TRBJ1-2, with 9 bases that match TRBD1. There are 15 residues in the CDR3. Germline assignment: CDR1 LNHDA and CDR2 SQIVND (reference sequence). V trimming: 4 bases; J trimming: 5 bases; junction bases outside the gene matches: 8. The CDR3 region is CASSTWDRVRYGYTF. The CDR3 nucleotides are TGTGCCAGTAGTACCTGGGACAGGGTTAGGTATGGCTACACCTTC.

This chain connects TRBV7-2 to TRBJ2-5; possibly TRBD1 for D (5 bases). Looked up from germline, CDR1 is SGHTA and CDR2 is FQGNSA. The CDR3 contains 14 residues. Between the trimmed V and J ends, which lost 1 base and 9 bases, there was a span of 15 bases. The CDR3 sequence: CASSLGRGGEAQYF. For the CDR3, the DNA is TGTGCCAGCAGCTTAGGTAGGGGCGGCGAGGCCCAGTACTTC.

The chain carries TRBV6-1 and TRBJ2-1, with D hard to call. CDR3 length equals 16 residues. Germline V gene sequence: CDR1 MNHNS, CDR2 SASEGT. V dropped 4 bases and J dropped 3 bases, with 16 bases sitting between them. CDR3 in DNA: TGTGCCAGCAGTGCTTCTTTGGCGGCGCGCTACAATGAGCAGTTCTTC. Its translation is CASSASLAARYNEQFF.

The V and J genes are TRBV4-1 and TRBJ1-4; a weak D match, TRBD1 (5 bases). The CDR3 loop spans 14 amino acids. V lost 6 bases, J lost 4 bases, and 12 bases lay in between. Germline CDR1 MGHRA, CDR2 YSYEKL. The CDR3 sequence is CASSSGGSNEKLFF. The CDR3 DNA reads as TGCGCCAGCAGTTCGGGGGGAAGTAATGAAAAACTGTTTTTT.

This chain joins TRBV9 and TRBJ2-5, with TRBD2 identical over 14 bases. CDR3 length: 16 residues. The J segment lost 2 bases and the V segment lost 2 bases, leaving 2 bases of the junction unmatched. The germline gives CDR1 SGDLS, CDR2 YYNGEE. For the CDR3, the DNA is TGTGCCAGCAGCGTCGGGACTAGCGGGGGTCAAGAGACCCAGTACTTC. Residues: CASSVGTSGGQETQYF.

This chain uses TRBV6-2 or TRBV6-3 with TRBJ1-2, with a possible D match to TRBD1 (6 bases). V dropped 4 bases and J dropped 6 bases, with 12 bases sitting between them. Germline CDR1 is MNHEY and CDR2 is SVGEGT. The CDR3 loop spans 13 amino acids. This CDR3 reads CASSSYRAHGYTF. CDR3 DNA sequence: TGTGCCAGCAGTTCCTACAGGGCCCATGGCTACACCTTC.

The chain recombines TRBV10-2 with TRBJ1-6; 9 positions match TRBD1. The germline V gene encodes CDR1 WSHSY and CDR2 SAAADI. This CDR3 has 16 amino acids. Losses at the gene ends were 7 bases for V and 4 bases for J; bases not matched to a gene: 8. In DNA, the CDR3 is TGCGCCAGCACGAGGACAGGGGATCAATATAATTCACCCCTCCACTTT. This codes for CASTRTGDQYNSPLHF.

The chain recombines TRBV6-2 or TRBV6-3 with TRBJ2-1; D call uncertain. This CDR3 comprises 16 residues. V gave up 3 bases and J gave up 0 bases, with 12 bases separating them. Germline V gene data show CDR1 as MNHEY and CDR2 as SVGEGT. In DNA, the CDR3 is TGTGCCAGCAGTTATTGGCCAGGAAGCTCCTACAATGAGCAGTTCTTC. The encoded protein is CASSYWPGSSYNEQFF.

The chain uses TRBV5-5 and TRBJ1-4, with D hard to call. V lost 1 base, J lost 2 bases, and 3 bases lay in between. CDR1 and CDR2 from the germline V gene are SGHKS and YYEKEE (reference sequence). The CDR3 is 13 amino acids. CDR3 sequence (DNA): TGTGCCAGCAGCTTGTCGACTAATGAAAAACTGTTTTTT. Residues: CASSLSTNEKLFF.

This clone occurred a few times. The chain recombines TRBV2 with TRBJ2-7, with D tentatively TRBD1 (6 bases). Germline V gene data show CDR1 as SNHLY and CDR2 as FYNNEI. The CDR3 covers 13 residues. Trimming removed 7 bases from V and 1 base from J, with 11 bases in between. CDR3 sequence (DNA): TGTGCCAGCAATAGACAGGTTTCCTACGAGCAGTACTTC. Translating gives CASNRQVSYEQYF.

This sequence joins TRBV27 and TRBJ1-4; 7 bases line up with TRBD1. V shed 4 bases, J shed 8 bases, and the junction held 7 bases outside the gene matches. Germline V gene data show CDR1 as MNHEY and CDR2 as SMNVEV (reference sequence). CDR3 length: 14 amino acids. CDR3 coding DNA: TGTGCCAGCAGTTCACAGGGGCGGTACGAAAAACTGTTTTTT. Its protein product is CASSSQGRYEKLFF. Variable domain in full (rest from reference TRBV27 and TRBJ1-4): EAQVTQNPRYLITVTGKKLTVTCSQNMNHEYMSWYRQDPGLGLRQIYYSMNVEVTDKGDVPEGYKVSRKEKRNFPLILESPSPNQTSLYFCASSSQGRYEKLFFGSGTQLSVL.

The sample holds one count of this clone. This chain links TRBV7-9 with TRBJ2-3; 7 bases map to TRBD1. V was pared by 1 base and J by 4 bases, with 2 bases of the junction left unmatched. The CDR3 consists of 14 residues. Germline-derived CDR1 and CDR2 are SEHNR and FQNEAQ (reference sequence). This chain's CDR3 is CASSLGQGADTQYF. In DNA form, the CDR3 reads TGTGCCAGCAGCTTAGGGCAGGGGGCAGATACGCAGTATTTT.

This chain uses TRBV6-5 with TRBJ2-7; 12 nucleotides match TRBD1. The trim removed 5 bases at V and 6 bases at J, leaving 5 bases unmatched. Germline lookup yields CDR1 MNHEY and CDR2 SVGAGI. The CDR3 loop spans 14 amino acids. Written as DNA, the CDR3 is TGTGCCAGCAGTAGGGGACAGGGGGCGAGCGAGCAGTACTTC. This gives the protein CASSRGQGASEQYF.